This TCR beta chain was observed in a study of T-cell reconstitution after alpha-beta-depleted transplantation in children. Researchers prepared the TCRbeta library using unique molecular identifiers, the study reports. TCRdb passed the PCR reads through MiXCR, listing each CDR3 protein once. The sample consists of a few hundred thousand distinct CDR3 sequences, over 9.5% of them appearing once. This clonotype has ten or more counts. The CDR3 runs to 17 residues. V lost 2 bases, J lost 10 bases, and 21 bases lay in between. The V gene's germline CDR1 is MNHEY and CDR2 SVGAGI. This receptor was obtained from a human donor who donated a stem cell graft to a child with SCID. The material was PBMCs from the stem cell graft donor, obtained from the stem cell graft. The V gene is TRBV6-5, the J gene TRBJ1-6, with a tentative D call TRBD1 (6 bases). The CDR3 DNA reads TGTGCCAGCAGTTACGCAGCCGGGGGGACACCGCACTCACCCCTCCACTTT. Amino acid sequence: CASSYAAGGTPHSPLHF.